The sequence of this T cell receptor beta chain was determined in a study of T cell responses to AZD1222 COVID-19 vaccine. Study-wide results and caveats: No day 14 peak samples; only post-peak repertoires were characterized. Just six AZD1222 recipients tested seropositive at baseline. The breadth and depth of Spike-specific TCRs increased once two AZD1222 doses had been given.

Germline V gene lookup returns CDR1 ENHRY and CDR2 SYGVKD. The germline V and J ends were trimmed by 4 bases and 0 bases, with 10 bases remaining between them. The CDR3 spans 15 residues. This clone has just a few counts. The antigen is unknown. The assay was immunoSEQ multiplex PCR, and TCRdb's table has in-frame clones only and misses some. The table includes over 100,000 clones, approximately 87% detected once. Doses given second, at about 4 or about 12 weeks, were pooled. The material sequenced was peripheral blood, taken 28 days after the second AZD1222 dose. The TCR sequence derives from an adult who received the AZD1222 COVID-19 vaccine. The V call is TRBV10-3, the J call TRBJ1-5, with D hard to call. The CDR3 loop is CAISVDGNSNQPQHF. CDR3 coding DNA: TGTGCCATCAGTGTGGACGGGAATAGCAATCAGCCCCAGCATTTT.